This T cell receptor (beta chain) was captured in a study of cytomegalovirus exposure and HLA in healthy donors. The PCR employed 60 Vbeta primers together with 13 Jbeta primers. Method: immunoSEQ multiplex PCR; TCRdb's copy keeps in-frame clones and lacks some. The sample includes about 150,000 clones, about 73% of them seen just once. The J segment lost 0 bases and the V segment lost 8 bases, leaving 5 bases of the junction unmatched. Germline lookup yields CDR1 MNHEY and CDR2 SMNVEV (reference sequence). The CDR3 runs to 14 residues. This clone appeared a few times. The sequenced sample consisted of PBMCs. The rearrangement links TRBV27 to TRBJ2-3; TRBD1 matches at 7 bases. The receptor was isolated from a woman aged 60 to 75 in good health and CMV-seropositive. DNA of the CDR3: TGTGCCAGCTCCTTGGACAGGAGCACAGATACGCAGTATTTT. Its protein product is CASSLDRSTDTQYF.